The entry that follows covers one T cell receptor beta chain sequence. This record comes from a study of blood T cell repertoires in COVID-19. Study-wide context: From the United States, Italy and Spain came samples of acute and convalescent COVID-19. Sources were T cells, B-cell-depleted T cells, or PBMCs; the material itself was cDNA or gDNA.

In the authors' workflow: Using reference gene primer amplification, nucleated cell counts were estimated. Sequencing used immunoSEQ multiplex PCR; TCRdb keeps in-frame clones, though not all of them. Clone size and V and J calls were adopted from that table, with D and trimming inferred from the DNA. Altogether 140,000 to 150,000 clones are present, over 75% being singletons, with the ten largest covering more than 40%. From germline, CDR1 is MNHEY and CDR2 SVGAGI. This CDR3 is built from 15 residues. The V segment lost 2 bases and the J segment 7 bases; nucleotides outside the gene matches: 7. The source is a human donor in a cohort sampled during active COVID-19. The chain employs TRBV6-5 and TRBJ2-1, with 8 bases lining up with TRBD2. Sequenced material: peripheral blood. The CDR3: CASSYGAGDRNEQFF. CDR3 DNA sequence: TGTGCCAGCAGTTACGGAGCGGGAGATAGGAATGAGCAGTTCTTC.